This T cell receptor beta chain stems from a study of beta chain features in type 1 diabetes. V dropped 4 bases and J dropped 0 bases, with 15 bases sitting between them. This CDR3 has 16 residues. CDR1 is MDHEN and CDR2 is SYDVKM in the germline V gene. CD45RO/CCR7/CD25/CD127/CD95/CD27 staining was used to isolate CD4+ naive, central memory, regulatory and stem cell-like memory cells by sorting. Expressed TCRB transcripts were sequenced, since all the RNA that had been isolated was reverse transcribed. TCRdb's copy holds only in-frame clones and misses some; the assay was immunoSEQ multiplex PCR. Of some 100,000 clones listed, roughly 40% are singletons.

The clonotype originates from a woman younger than 30 in good health. The chain carries TRBV28 and TRBJ2-5; D is possibly TRBD2 (6 bases). The sample comprised stem cell memory CD4+ T cells from blood. The CDR3 here is CASSSPSGRYQETQYF. The CDR3 region has the DNA TGTGCCAGCAGTTCCCCCTCAGGGAGGTACCAAGAGACCCAGTACTTC.